A selection of T cell receptor beta chains follows, all from one sample in a study of blood T cell repertoires in COVID-19. TCRdb's copy holds only in-frame clones and misses some; the assay was immunoSEQ multiplex PCR. The table records 250,000 to 300,000 clones, approximately 82% of them present only once. Sequencing was performed on peripheral blood. The receptors originated from a man between 60 and 75 years old who had recovered from COVID-19. The conserved cysteine and the conserved F or W are not part of the CDR3 here. The order of the fields is V gene, J gene, D gene, CDR3 protein. A D gene is named only where the DNA matches it firmly.

>TRBV7-9|TRBJ2-7|TRBD2
ASSSRLAPYEQY
>TRBV4-2|TRBJ1-5|TRBD1
ASSQDWSGGAEPQH
>TRBV3-1/TRBV3-2|TRBJ2-1|TRBD1
ASSSRDRGRGEQF
>TRBV5-1|TRBJ1-2|-
ASSSGVVGGYGYT
>TRBV5-1|TRBJ2-3|TRBD1
ASSSTGGATDTQY
>TRBV19|TRBJ1-6|-
ASKEGRSPLH
>TRBV2|TRBJ1-1|TRBD1
ASRQGANTEAF
>TRBV11-3|TRBJ2-7|-
ASRQGDSHYEQY
>TRBV3-1/TRBV3-2|TRBJ1-2|-
ASSPNLRSLNYGYT
>TRBV6-5|TRBJ1-4|TRBD1
ASSSDRSTNEKLF
>TRBV11-2|TRBJ1-3|-
ASSYFDSTGNTIY
>TRBV18|TRBJ2-7|-
ASSPTGTAQY
>TRBV5-6|TRBJ2-5|TRBD2
ASSLYGGAGSETQY
>TRBV27|TRBJ1-6|-
ASSLVQGSGSPLH
>TRBV19|TRBJ2-1|TRBD2
ASSIDGSSGGNSYNEQF
>TRBV29-1|TRBJ2-1|-
SVVNSGRGNEQF
>TRBV18|TRBJ1-3|TRBD1
ASSSVGGQGELDGNTIY
>TRBV5-1|TRBJ1-2|TRBD1
ASSGGQGAYGYT
>TRBV6-5|TRBJ1-1|-
ASSYSPGGRNTEAF
>TRBV7-9|TRBJ2-1|-
ASSSPGRPNEQF
>TRBV27|TRBJ1-3|-
ASSLSPLDSGNTIY
>TRBV12-3/TRBV12-4|TRBJ2-7|-
ASRSDKSYEQY
>TRBV6-2/TRBV6-3|TRBJ2-7|-
ASSVTYEQY
>TRBV5-1|TRBJ2-1|-
ASSLGGAGGTLPNEQF
>TRBV7-9|TRBJ2-2|-
ASPGRTNTGELF
>TRBV9|TRBJ2-1|TRBD1
ASSPRQGFFDEQF
>TRBV28|TRBJ2-7|-
ASRPTGILNGEQY
>TRBV14|TRBJ2-7|-
ASSQVLAVASEQY
>TRBV7-8|TRBJ2-5|-
ATKRAAPRETQY
>TRBV5-1|TRBJ1-6|TRBD1
ASSVLQGGNSPLH
>TRBV30|TRBJ2-2|-
AWSLNTGELF
>TRBV24-1|TRBJ2-5|TRBD1
ATSDPTRGSETQY
>TRBV5-1|TRBJ2-5|TRBD1
ASSSRSFGTAETQY
>TRBV20-1|TRBJ2-2|-
SAVPLGELF
>TRBV7-9|TRBJ1-3|-
ASSSLSRNTIY
>TRBV28|TRBJ2-3|TRBD2
ASRATVAGGRTDTQY
>TRBV7-2|TRBJ1-5|TRBD1
ASSLSRGTGNQPQH
>TRBV11-1|TRBJ2-2|-
ASSSGVGTGELF
>TRBV2|TRBJ1-2|-
ASSDRPYGYT
>TRBV6-5|TRBJ1-4|-
ASAGHNEKLF
>TRBV2|TRBJ1-1|TRBD1
ASRRGTGRREAF
>TRBV18|TRBJ2-5|TRBD2
ASSQGLQETQY
>TRBV29-1|TRBJ2-7|TRBD1
SVIGQVSYEQY
>TRBV2|TRBJ1-2|TRBD1
ASSLGQGALTDGYT
>TRBV4-2|TRBJ1-2|TRBD1
ASSQDVRGQVYT
>TRBV19|TRBJ2-1|TRBD1
ASRRTGEHSYNEQF
>TRBV6-1|TRBJ2-5|TRBD1
ASSETTGGQTQY
>TRBV5-1|TRBJ2-1|-
ASSLAGTAYNEQF
>TRBV10-3|TRBJ1-1|-
AISESTRGNTEAF
>TRBV3-1/TRBV3-2|TRBJ2-2|-
ASSQERVAAGELF
>TRBV3-1/TRBV3-2|TRBJ2-1|TRBD2
ASSPGTSGKNEQF
>TRBV18|TRBJ2-1|-
ASSALRGGNGNEQF
>TRBV27|TRBJ2-7|TRBD1
ASSWRANPGQGPAAYEQY
>TRBV5-1|TRBJ1-4|TRBD1
ASSSGQGAEKLF
>TRBV5-6|TRBJ2-2|-
ASTETGRNTGELF
>TRBV11-2|TRBJ2-1|TRBD2
ASSQGLAGVKEQF
>TRBV7-2|TRBJ2-1|TRBD2
ASSFPPKTSGPYNEQF
>TRBV3-1/TRBV3-2|TRBJ2-5|-
ASSQVGETQY
>TRBV6-1|TRBJ1-5|-
ASSDAQGTRQPQH